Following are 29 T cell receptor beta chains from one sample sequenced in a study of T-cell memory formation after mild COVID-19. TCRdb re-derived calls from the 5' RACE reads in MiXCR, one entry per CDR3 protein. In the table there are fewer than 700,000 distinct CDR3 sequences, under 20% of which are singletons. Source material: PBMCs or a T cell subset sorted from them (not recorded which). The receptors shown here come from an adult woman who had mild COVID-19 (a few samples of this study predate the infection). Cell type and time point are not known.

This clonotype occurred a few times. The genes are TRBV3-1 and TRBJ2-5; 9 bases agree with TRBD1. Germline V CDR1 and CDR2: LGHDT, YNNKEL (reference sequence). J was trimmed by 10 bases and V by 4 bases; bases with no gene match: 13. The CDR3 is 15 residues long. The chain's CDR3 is CASSPRDRAHLSQYF. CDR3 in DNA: TGTGCCAGCAGCCCCCGGGACAGGGCTCATCTGAGCCAGTACTTC.

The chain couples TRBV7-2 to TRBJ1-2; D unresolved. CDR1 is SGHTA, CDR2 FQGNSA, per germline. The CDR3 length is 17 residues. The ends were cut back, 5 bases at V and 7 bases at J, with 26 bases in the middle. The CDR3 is CASSPQPSSLGWSGYTF. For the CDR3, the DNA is TGTGCCAGCAGCCCTCAACCCAGTTCTCTCGGGTGGAGTGGCTACACCTTC.

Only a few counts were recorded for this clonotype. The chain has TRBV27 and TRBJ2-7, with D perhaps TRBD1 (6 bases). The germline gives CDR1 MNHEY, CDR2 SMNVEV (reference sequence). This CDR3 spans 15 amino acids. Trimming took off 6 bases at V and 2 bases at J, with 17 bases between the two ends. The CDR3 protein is CASRNPYRAAYEQYF. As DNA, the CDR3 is TGTGCCAGCAGGAACCCGTACAGGGCCGCCTACGAGCAGTACTTC.

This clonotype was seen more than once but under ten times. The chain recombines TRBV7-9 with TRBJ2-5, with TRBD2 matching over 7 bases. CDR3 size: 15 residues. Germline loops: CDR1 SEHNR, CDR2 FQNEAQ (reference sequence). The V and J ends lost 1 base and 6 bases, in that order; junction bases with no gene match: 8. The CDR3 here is CASSLVPSGVKTQYF. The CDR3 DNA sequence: TGTGCCAGCAGCTTAGTTCCGAGCGGGGTAAAGACCCAGTACTTC.

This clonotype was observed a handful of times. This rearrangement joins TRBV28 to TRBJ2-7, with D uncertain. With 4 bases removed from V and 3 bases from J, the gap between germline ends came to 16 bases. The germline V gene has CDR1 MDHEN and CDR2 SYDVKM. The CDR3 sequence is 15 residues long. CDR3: CASSSDHLNIYEQYF. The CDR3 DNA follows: TGTGCCAGCAGTTCCGACCACCTTAACATCTACGAGCAGTACTTC.

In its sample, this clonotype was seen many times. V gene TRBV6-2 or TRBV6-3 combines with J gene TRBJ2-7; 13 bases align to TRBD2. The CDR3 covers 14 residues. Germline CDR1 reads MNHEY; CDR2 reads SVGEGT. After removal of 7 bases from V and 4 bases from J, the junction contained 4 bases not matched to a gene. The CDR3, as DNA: TGTGCCAGCACCCGGACTAGCGGGAGTTACGAGCAGTACTTC. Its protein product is CASTRTSGSYEQYF.

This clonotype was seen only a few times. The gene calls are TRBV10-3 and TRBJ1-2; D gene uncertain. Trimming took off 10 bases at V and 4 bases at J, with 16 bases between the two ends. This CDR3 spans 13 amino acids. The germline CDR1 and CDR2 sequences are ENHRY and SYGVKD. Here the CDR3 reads CATSLLSSYGYTF. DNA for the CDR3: TGTGCCACCTCTTTACTGAGTTCCTATGGCTACACCTTC.

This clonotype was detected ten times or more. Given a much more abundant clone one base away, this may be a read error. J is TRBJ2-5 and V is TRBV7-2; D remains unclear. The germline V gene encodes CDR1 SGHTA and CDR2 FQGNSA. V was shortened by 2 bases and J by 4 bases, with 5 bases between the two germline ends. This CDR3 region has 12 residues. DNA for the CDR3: TGTGCCAGCAGCTTATGGGGAGAGACCCAGTACTTC. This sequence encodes CASSLWGETQYF. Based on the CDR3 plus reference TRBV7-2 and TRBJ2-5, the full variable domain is GAGVSQSPSNKVTEKGKDVELRCDPISGHTALYWYRQSLGQGLEFLIYFQGNSAPDKSGLPSDRFSAERTGGSVSTLTIQRTQQEDSAVYLCASSLWGETQYFGPGTRLLVL.

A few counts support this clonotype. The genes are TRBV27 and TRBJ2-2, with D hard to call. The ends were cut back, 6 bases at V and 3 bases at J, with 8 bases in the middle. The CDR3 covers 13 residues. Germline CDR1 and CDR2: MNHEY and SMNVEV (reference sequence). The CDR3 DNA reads TGTGCCAGCAGCCGACCCGACACCGGGGAGCTGTTTTTT. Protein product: CASSRPDTGELFF.

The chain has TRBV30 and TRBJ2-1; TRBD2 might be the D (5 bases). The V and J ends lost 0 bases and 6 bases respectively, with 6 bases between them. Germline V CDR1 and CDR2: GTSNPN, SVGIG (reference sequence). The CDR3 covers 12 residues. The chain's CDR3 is CAWSVLGNEQFF. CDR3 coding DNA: TGTGCCTGGAGTGTACTAGGCAATGAGCAGTTCTTC.

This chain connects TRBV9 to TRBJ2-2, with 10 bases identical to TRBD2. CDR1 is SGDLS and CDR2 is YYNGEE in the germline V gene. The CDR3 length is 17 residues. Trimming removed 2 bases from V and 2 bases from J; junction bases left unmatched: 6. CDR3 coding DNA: TGTGCCAGCAGCGTCGCTAGCGGGAGTCCAAACACCGGGGAGCTGTTTTTT. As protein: CASSVASGSPNTGELFF.

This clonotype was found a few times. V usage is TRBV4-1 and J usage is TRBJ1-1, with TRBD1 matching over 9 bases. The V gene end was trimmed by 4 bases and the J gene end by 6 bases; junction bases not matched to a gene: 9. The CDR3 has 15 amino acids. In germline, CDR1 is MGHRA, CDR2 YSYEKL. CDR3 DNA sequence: TGCGCCAGCAGCCTTACAAACAGGGGGCCCGCTGAAGCTTTCTTT. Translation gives CASSLTNRGPAEAFF.

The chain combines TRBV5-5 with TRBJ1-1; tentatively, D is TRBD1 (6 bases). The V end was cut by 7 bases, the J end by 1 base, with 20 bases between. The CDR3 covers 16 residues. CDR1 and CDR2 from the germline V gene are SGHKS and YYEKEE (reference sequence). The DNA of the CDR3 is TGTGCCAGCGGCCGACAGGTTGCTTTGGGGAACACTGAAGCTTTCTTT. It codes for CASGRQVALGNTEAFF.

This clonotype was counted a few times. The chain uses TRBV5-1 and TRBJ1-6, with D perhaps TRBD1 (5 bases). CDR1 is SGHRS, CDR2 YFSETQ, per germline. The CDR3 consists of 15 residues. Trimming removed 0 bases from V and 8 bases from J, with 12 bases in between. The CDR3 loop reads CASSLGQGGHSPLHF. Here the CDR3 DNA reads TGCGCCAGCAGCTTGGGGCAGGGTGGCCATTCACCCCTCCACTTT.

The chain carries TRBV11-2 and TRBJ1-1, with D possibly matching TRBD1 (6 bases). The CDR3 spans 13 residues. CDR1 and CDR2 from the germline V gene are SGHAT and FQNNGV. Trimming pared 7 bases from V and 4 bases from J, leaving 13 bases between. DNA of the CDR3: TGTGCCAGCACCGGGGGGGCCGGCACTGAAGCTTTCTTT. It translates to CASTGGAGTEAFF.

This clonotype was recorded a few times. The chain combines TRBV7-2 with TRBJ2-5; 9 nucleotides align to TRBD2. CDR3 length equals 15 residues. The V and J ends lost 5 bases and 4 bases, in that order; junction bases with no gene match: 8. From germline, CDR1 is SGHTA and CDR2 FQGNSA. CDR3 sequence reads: CASSVLAGKGETQYF. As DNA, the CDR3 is TGTGCCAGCAGCGTTCTAGCGGGAAAAGGAGAGACCCAGTACTTC. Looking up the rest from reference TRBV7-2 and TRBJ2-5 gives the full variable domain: GAGVSQSPSNKVTEKGKDVELRCDPISGHTALYWYRQSLGQGLEFLIYFQGNSAPDKSGLPSDRFSAERTGGSVSTLTIQRTQQEDSAVYLCASSVLAGKGETQYFGPGTRLLVL.

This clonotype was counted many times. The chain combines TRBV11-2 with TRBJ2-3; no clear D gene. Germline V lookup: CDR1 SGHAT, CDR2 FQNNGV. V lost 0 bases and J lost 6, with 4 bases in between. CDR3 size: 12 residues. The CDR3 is CASSLDGDTQYF. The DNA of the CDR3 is TGTGCCAGCAGCTTAGATGGTGATACGCAGTATTTT.

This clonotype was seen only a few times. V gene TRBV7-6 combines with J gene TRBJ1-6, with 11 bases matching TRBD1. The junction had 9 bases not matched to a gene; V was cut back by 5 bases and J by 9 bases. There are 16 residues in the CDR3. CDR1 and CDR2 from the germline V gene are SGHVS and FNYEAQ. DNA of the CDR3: TGTGCCAGCAGCCCCCGGACAGGGGGCGCGGGTTCACCCCTCCACTTT. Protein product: CASSPRTGGAGSPLHF. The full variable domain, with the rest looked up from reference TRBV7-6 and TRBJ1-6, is GAGVSQSPRYKVTKRGQDVALRCDPISGHVSLYWYRQALGQGPEFLTYFNYEAQQDKSGLPNDRFSAERPEGSISTLTIQRTEQRDSAMYRCASSPRTGGAGSPLHFGNGTRLTVT.

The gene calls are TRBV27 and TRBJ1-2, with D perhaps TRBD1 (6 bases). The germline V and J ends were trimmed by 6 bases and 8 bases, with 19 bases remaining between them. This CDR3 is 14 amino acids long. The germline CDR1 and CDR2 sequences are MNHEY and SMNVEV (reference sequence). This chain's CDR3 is CASRVTGSVGGYTF. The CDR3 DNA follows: TGTGCCAGCAGGGTGACAGGAAGTGTAGGCGGCTACACCTTC.

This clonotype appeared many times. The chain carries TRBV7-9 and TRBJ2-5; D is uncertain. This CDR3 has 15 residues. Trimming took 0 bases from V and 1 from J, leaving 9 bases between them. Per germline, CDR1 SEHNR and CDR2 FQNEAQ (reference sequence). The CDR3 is CASSLASTTQETQYF. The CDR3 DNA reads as TGTGCCAGCAGCTTAGCGTCCACTACCCAAGAGACCCAGTACTTC.

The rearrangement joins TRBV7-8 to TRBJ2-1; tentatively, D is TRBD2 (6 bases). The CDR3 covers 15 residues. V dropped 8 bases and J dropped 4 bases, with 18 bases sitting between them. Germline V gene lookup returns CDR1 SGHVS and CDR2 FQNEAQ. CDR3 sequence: CASRAAEGTYNEQFF. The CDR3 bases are TGTGCCAGCCGGGCGGCGGAGGGAACATACAATGAGCAGTTCTTC.

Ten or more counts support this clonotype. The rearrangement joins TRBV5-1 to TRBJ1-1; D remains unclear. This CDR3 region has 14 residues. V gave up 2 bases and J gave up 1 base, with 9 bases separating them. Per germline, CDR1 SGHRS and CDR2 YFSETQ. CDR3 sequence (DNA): TGCGCCAGCAGCTTAGGACCGAGGAACACTGAAGCTTTCTTT. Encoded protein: CASSLGPRNTEAFF.

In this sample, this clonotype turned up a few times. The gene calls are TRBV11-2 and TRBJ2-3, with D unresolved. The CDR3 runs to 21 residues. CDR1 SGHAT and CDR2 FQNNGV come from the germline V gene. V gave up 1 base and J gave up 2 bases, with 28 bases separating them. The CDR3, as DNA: TGTGCCAGCAGCTTAGGGAGAATCATGAGAGGCCCCACACATTACACAGATACGCAGTATTTT. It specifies CASSLGRIMRGPTHYTDTQYF.

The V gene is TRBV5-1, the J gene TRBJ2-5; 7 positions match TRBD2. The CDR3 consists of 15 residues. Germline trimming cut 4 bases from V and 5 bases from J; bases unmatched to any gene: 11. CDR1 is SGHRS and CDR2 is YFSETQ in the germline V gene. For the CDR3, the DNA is TGCGCCAGCAGCCCCCGAACGGGGGGTGGTGAGACCCAGTACTTC. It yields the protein CASSPRTGGGETQYF.

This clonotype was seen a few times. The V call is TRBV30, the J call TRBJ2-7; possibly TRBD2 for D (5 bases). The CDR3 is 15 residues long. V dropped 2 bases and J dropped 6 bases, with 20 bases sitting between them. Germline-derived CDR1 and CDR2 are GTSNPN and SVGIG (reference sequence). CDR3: CAWSPFGIGPFEQYF. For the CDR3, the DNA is TGTGCCTGGAGTCCATTCGGGATCGGGCCCTTCGAGCAGTACTTC. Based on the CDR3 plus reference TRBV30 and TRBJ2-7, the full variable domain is SQTIHQWPATLVQPVGSPLSLECTVEGTSNPNLYWYRQAAGRGLQLLFYSVGIGQISSEVPQNLSASRPQDRQFILSSKKLLLSDSGFYLCAWSPFGIGPFEQYFGPGTRLTVT.

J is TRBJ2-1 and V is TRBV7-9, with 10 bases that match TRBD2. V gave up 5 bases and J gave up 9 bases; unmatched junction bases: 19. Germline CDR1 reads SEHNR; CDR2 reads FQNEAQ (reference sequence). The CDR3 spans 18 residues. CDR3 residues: CASSPGPALAGVLPEQFF. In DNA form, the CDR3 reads TGTGCCAGCAGCCCAGGCCCCGCGCTAGCGGGAGTATTGCCTGAGCAGTTCTTC.

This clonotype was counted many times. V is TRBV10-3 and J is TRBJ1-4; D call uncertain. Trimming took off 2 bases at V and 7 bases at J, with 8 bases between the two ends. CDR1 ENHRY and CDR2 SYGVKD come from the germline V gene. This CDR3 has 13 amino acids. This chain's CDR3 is CAISEPRREKLFF. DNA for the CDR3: TGTGCCATCAGTGAGCCGAGGCGTGAAAAACTGTTTTTT.

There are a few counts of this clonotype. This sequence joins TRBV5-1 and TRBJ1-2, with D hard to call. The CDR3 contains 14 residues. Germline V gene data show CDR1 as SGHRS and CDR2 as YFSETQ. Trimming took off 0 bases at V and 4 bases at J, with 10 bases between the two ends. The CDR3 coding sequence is TGCGCCAGCAGCTTGGGCACATTCGTCTATGGCTACACCTTC. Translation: CASSLGTFVYGYTF.

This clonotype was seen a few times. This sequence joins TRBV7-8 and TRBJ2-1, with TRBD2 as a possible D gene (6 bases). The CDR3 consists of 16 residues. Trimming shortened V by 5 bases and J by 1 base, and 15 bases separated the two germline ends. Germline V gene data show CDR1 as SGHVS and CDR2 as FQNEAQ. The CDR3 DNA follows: TGTGCCAGCAGCCCACGGGAGAGGGAGTCCTACAATGAGCAGTTCTTC. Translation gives CASSPRERESYNEQFF.